This T cell receptor beta chain was documented in a study of blood T cell repertoires in COVID-19 (TCRdb year 2020). Study-level background: Collaborator samples came from the United States, Italy and Spain and covered acute and convalescent phases of COVID-19. Deeply sampled blood TCRbeta repertoires from subjects exposed to, actively infected with, or recovered from COVID-19 were included in the dataset. The material from the prospective study consisted of cDNA or gDNA derived from T cells, B-cell-depleted T cells, or PBMCs. Nearly every sample came with metadata listing a de-identified subject ID, COVID-19 status, age in years and sex. Where HLA class I and class II types were available, the types were taken from metadata supplied by the sample provider, not from assay-based typing. Samples came from the ongoing ImmuneRACE study (first 160 participants) plus 1,254 subjects from 6 global collaborators. The repertoires were made available in a free public database intended to serve as a resource for research on the immune response to SARS-CoV-2. Beyond this particular receptor, the publication reports: Clinical and demographic metadata were provided uncurated, with the amount varying by source and participant.

The sample holds one count of this clone. No cognate antigen has been identified for it. Per-base quality was not reported, and no clone a single base away is much larger than it. Reading the germline V gene gives CDR1 MNHEY and CDR2 SVGAGI. The CDR3 runs 13 residues from the cysteine to the phenylalanine. Only the CDR3 region is kept as DNA, spanning 39 bases read in frame from base 1. V is pruned by 5 bases and J by 5 bases, leaving 2 bases of the junction without a gene match. Collaborating institutions collected whole blood in K2EDTA tubes following their own protocols. For TCRbeta analysis, collaborator samples were shipped as frozen whole blood, as isolated PBMCs, or as DNA extracted from either sample type. TCRbeta CDR3 regions were amplified from genomic DNA by means of the immunoSEQ Assay, a bias-controlled multiplex PCR. The study's processing was this. Within the assay, amplification of reference gene primers was used to estimate how many nucleated cells each sample contained. Sequence reads were collapsed and filtered to measure the absolute abundance of every unique TCRbeta CDR3 rearrangement. Productive Simpson clonality was computed per sample as the square root of Simpson's diversity index over productive rearrangements. TCRdb's version of the immuneACCESS table is confined to in-frame rearrangements and falls short of the full clone set. An unresolved V gene accounts for under half of the shortfall where checked; the remainder is of unknown origin. The V and J calls and clone size come from that table; D and trimming were worked out from the DNA. In all, the sample holds some 400,000 clones, and around 87% of those were seen once. The top ten constitute over 2.5% of the sample.

Sequenced sample: peripheral blood. The sequence was obtained from a human donor in a cohort sampled during active COVID-19. Rearrangement joined TRBV6-5 to TRBJ1-2, with TRBD1 identical over 10 junction bases. The nucleotides read TGTGCCAGCAGTAGGGGACAGGGGTATGGCTACACCTTC. This translates into CASSRGQGYGYTF.